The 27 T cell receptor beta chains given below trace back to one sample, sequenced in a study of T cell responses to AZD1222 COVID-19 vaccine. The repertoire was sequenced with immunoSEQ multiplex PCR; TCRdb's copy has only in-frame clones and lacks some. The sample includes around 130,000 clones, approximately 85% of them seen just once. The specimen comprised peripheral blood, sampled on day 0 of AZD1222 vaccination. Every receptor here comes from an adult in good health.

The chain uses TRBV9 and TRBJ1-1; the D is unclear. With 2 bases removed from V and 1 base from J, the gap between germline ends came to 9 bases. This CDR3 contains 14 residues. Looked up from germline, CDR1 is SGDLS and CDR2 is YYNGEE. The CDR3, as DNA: TGTGCCAGCAGCGTTCATATTGAGAACACTGAAGCTTTCTTT. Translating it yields CASSVHIENTEAFF.

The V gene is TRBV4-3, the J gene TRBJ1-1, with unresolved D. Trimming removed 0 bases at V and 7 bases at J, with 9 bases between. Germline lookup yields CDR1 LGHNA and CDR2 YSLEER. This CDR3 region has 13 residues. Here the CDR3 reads CASSQDRGGEAFF. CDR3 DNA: TGCGCCAGCAGCCAAGATCGAGGAGGTGAAGCTTTCTTT.

CDR3 protein: CASSLVGLNQPQHF. In DNA form, the CDR3 reads TGTGCCAGCAGCTTGGTTGGGCTCAATCAGCCCCAGCATTTT. V and J are TRBV5-6 and TRBJ1-5; D call uncertain. Between the trimmed V and J ends, which lost 0 bases and 3 bases, there was a span of 7 bases. The length of the CDR3 is 14 residues. Germline V gene sequence: CDR1 SGHDT, CDR2 YYEEEE.

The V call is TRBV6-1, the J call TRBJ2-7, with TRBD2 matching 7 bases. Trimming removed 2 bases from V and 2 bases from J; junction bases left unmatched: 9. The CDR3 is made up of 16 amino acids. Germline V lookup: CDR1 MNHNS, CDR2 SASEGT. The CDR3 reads CASSERRAGNPYEQYF. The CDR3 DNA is TGTGCCAGCAGTGAAAGGCGAGCGGGGAACCCCTACGAGCAGTACTTC.

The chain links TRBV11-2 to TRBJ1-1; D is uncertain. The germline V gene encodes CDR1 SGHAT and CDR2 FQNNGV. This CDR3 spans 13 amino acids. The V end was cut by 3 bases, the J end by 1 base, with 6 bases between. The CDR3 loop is CASSFQPNTEAFF. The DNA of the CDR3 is TGTGCCAGCAGCTTCCAGCCGAACACTGAAGCTTTCTTT.

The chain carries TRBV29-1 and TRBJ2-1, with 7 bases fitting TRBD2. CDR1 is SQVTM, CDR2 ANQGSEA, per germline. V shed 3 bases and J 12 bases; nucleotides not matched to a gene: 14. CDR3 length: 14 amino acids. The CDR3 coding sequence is TGCAGCGTTGACCCGGGGAGGGCCGATCGGGTGCAGTTCTTC. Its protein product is CSVDPGRADRVQFF.

Written as DNA, the CDR3 is TGTGCCAGCAGTTTGCGGGCCTTCCTTCCCCTCCACTTT. As protein: CASSLRAFLPLHF. The chain has TRBV28 and TRBJ1-6; D not resolved. Trimming removed 3 bases at V and 13 bases at J, with 13 bases between. The length of the CDR3 is 13 residues. The germline CDR1 and CDR2 sequences are MDHEN and SYDVKM. The full variable domain, in which reference TRBV28 and TRBJ1-6 provide the parts outside the CDR3, is DVKVTQSSRYLVKRTGEKVFLECVQDMDHENMFWYRQDPGLGLRLIYFSYDVKMKEKGDIPEGYSVSREKKERFSLILESASTNQTSMYLCASSLRAFLPLHFGNGTRLTVT.

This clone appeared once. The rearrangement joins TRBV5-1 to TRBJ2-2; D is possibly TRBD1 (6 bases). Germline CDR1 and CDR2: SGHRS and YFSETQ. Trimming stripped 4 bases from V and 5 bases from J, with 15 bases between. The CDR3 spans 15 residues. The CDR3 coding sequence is TGCGCCAGCAGCGAACGGACAGCCCATACCGGGGAGCTGTTTTTT. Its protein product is CASSERTAHTGELFF.

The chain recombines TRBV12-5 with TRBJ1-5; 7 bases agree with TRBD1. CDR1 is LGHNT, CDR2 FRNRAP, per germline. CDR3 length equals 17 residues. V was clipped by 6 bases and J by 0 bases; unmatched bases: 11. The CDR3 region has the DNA TGTGCTAGTGGCCGCACCCGGGACAGCTATAGCAATCAGCCCCAGCATTTT. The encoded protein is CASGRTRDSYSNQPQHF.

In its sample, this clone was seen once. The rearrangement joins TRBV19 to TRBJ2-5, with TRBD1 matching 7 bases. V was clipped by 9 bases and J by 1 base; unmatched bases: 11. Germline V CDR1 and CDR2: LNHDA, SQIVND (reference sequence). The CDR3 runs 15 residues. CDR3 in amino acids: CASSRARDSQETQYF. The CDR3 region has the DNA TGTGCCAGCAGCCGCGCTAGGGACAGCCAAGAGACCCAGTACTTC.

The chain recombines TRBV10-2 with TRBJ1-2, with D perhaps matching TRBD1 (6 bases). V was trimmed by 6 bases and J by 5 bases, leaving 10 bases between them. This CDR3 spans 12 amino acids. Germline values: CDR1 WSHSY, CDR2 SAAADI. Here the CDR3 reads CASSDQGYGYTF. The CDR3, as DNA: TGCGCCAGCAGCGACCAGGGGTATGGCTACACCTTC.

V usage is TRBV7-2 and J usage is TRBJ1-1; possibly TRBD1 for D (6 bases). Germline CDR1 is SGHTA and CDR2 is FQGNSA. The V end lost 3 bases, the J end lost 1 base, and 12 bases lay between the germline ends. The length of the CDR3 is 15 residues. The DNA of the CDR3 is TGTGCCAGCAGCTTGTCAATAGGGGGGAACACTGAAGCTTTCTTT. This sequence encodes CASSLSIGGNTEAFF.

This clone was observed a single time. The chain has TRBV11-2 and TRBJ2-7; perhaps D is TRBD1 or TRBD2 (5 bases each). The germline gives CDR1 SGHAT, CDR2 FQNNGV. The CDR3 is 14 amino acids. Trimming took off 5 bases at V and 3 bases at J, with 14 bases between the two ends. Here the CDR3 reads CASSPPGLGYEQYF. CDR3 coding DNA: TGTGCCAGCAGCCCCCCGGGGCTGGGCTACGAGCAGTACTTC.

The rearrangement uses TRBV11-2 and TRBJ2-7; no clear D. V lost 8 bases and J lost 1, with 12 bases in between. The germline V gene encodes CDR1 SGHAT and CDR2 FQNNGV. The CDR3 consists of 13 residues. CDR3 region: CASSAIGSYEQYF. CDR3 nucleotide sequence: TGTGCCAGCTCGGCAATCGGATCCTACGAGCAGTACTTC.

CDR3 in DNA: TGTGCCAGCAGCTTTAGCGGGGTCACCGGGGAGCTGTTTTTT. This translates into CASSFSGVTGELFF. The rearrangement links TRBV7-3 to TRBJ2-2, with 8 bases that match TRBD2. The V segment lost 3 bases and the J segment 4 bases; nucleotides outside the gene matches: 1. CDR3 length: 14 amino acids. Looked up from germline, CDR1 is SGHTA and CDR2 is FQGTGA.

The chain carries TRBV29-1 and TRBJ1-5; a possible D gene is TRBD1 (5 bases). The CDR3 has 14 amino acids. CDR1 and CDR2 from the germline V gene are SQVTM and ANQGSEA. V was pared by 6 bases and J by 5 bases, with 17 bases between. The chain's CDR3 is CSVAGPSYDQPQHF. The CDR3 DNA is TGCAGCGTGGCGGGGCCCTCTTATGATCAGCCCCAGCATTTT.

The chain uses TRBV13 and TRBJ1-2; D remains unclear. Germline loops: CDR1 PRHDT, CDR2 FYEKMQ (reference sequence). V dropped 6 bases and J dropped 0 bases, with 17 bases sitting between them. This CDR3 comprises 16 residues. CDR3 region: CASRTSSVLANYGYTF. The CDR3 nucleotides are TGTGCCAGCAGGACGTCCTCGGTATTAGCTAACTATGGCTACACCTTC.

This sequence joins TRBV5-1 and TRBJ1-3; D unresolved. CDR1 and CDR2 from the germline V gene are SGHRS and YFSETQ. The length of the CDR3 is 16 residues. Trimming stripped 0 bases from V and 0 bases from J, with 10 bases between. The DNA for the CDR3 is TGCGCCAGCAGCTTGGGCCAGGCGAGCTCTGGAAACACCATATATTTT. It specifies CASSLGQASSGNTIYF.

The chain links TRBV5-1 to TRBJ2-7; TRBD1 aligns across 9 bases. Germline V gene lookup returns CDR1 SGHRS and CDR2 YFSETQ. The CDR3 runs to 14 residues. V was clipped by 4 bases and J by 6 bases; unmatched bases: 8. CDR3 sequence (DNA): TGCGCCAGCAGCCGGGACAGGGCTACAGGCGAGCAGTACTTC. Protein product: CASSRDRATGEQYF.

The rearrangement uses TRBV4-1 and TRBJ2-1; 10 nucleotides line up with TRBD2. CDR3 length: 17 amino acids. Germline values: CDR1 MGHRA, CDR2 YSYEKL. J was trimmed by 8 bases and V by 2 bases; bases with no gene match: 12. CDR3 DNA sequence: TGCGCCAGCAGCCAACAGCACCCTCGGACTAGCGGTGATGAGCAGTTCTTC. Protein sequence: CASSQQHPRTSGDEQFF.

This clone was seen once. CDR3 DNA sequence: TGTGCCAGCAGCTTAACCTCCGGGTTTAATGAAAAACTGTTTTTT. Amino acids: CASSLTSGFNEKLFF. The chain combines TRBV7-7 with TRBJ1-4, with D hard to call. The germline gives CDR1 SSHAT, CDR2 FNYEAQ (reference sequence). The CDR3 runs to 15 residues. Deletions cut 2 bases from V and 4 bases from J, with 11 bases between.

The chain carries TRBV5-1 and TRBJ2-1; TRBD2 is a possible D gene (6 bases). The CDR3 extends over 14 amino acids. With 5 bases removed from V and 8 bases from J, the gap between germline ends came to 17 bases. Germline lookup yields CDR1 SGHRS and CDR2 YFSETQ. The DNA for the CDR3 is TGCGCCAGCAGAGAGACAACCCCGGGGGATGAGCAGTTCTTC. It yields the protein CASRETTPGDEQFF.

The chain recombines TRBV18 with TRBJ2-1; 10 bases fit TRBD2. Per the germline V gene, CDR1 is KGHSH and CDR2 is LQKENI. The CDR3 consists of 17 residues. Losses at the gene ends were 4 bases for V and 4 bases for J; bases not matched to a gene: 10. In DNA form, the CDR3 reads TGTGCCAGCTCACTCCCGAGGAGCGGGGGGGGGTACAATGAGCAGTTCTTC. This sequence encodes CASSLPRSGGGYNEQFF. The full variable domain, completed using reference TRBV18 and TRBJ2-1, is NAGVMQNPRHLVRRRGQEARLRCSPMKGHSHVYWYRQLPEEGLKFMVYLQKENIIDESGMPKERFSAEFPKEGPSILRIQQVVRGDSAAYFCASSLPRSGGGYNEQFFGPGTRLTVL.

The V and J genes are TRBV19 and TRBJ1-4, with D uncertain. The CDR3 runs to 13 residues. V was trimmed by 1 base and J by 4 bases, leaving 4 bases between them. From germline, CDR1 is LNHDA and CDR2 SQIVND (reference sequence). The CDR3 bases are TGTGCCAGTAGTATAGGAGTTAATGAAAAACTGTTTTTT. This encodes CASSIGVNEKLFF.

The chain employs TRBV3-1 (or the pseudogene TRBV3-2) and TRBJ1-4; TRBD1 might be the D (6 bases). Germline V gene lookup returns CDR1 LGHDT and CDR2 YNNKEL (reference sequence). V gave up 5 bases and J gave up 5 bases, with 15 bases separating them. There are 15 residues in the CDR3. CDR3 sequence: CASSSGTGGNEKLFF. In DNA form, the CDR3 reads TGTGCCAGCAGCTCCGGGACGGGGGGCAATGAAAAACTGTTTTTT.

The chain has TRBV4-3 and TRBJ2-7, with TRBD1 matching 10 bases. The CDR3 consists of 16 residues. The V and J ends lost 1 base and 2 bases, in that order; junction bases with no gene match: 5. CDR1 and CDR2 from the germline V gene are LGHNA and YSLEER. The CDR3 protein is CASSQALGTGAYEQYF. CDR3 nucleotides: TGCGCCAGCAGCCAAGCCCTCGGGACAGGGGCCTACGAGCAGTACTTC.

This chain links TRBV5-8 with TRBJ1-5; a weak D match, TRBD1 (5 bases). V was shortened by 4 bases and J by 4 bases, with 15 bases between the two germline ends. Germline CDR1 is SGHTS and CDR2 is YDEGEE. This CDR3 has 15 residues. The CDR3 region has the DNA TGTGCCAGCAGCCTCGGGGAAGGGACGAATCAGCCCCAGCATTTT. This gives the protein CASSLGEGTNQPQHF.